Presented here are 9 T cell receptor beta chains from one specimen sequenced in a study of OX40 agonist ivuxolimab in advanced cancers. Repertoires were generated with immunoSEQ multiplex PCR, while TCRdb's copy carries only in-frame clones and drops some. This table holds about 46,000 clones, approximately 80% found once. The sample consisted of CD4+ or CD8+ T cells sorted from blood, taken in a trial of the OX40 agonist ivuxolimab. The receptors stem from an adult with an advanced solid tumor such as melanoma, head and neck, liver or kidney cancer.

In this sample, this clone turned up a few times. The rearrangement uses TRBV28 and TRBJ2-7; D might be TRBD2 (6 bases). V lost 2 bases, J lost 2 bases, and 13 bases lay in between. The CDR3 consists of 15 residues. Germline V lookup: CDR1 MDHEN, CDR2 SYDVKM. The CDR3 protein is CASSLGDFYPYEQYF. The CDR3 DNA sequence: TGTGCCAGCAGTTTAGGGGACTTCTACCCCTACGAGCAGTACTTC.

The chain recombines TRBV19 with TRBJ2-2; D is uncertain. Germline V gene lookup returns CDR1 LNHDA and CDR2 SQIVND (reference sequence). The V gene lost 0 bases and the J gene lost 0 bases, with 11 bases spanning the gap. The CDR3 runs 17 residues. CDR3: CASSIDTRFANTGELFF. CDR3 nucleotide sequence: TGTGCCAGTAGTATAGATACCCGGTTCGCGAACACCGGGGAGCTGTTTTTT.

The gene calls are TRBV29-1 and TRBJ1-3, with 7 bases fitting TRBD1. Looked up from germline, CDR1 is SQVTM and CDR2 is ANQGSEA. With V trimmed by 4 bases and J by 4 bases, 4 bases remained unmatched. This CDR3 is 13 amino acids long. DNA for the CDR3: TGCAGCGTTGCGACAGGGTCCGGAAACACCATATATTTT. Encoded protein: CSVATGSGNTIYF.

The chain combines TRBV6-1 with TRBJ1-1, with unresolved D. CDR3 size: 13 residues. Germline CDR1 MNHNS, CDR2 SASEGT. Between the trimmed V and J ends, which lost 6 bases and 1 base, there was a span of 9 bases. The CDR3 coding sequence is TGTGCCAGCAGCGTTGCCTCGAACACTGAAGCTTTCTTT. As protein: CASSVASNTEAFF.

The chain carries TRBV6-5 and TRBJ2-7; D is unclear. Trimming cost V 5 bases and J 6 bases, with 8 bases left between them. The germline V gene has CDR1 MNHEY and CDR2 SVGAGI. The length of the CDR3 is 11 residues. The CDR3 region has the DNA TGTGCCAGCAGTGAAAGGCTCGAGCAGTACTTC. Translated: CASSERLEQYF.

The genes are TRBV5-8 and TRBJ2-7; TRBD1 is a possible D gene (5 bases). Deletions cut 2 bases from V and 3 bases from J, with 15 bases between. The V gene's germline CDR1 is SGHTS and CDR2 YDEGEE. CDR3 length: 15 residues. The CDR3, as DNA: TGTGCCAGCAGCTTAAGGTGGCAGGGTCACTACGAGCAGTACTTC. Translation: CASSLRWQGHYEQYF.

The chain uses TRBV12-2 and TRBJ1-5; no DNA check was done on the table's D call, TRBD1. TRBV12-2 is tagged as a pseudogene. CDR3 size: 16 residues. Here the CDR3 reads CASRPKTGGSNQPQHF. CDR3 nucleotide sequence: TGTGCAAGTCGCCCTAAGACAGGGGGCTCAAATCAGCCCCAGCATTTT.

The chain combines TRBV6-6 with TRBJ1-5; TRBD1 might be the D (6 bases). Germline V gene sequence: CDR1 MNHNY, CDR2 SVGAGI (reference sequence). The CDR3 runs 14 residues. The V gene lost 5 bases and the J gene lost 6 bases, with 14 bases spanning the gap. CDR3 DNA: TGTGCCAGCAGTCCAATTATACAGGGTCAGCCCCAGCATTTT. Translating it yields CASSPIIQGQPQHF.

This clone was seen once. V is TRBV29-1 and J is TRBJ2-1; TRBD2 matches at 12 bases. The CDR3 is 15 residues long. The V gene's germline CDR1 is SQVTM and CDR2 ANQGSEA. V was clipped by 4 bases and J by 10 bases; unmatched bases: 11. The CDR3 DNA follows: TGCAGCGTTGCCCTTCGACTAGCGGGGGACCCCGAGCAGTTCTTC. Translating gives CSVALRLAGDPEQFF.